This T cell receptor (beta chain) was identified during a study of blood T cell repertoires in COVID-19. The germline CDR1 and CDR2 sequences are LNHDA and SQIVND (reference sequence). The CDR3 is 14 residues long. The V end was cut by 3 bases, the J end by 6 bases, with 12 bases between. The protocol was immunoSEQ multiplex PCR, while the TCRdb copy is restricted to in-frame clones and leaves out a portion. Here the sample spans around 81,000 clones, 85% being singletons. V gene TRBV19 combines with J gene TRBJ1-5, with TRBD1 as a possible D gene (5 bases). Source material: peripheral blood. The sequence came from a man aged 50 to 59 with acute or convalescent COVID-19. CDR3 protein: CASSMAGLGQPQHF. The DNA of the CDR3 is TGTGCCAGTAGTATGGCAGGGCTTGGTCAGCCCCAGCATTTT.